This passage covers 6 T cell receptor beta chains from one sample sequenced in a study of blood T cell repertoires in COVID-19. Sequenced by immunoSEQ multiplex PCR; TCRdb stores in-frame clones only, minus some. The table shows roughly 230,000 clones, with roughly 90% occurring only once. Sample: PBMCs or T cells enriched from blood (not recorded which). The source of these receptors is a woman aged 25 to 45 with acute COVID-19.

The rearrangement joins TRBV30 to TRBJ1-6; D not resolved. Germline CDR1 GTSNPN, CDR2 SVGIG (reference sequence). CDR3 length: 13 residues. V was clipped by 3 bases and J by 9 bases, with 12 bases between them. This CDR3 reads CAWREGGGSPLHF. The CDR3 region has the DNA TGTGCCTGGAGAGAGGGCGGAGGTTCACCCCTCCACTTT.

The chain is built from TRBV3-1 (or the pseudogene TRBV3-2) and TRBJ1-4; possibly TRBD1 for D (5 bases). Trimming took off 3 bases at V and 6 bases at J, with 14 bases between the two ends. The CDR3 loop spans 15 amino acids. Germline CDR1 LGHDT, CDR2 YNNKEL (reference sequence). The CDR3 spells CASSQTGGGDEKLFF. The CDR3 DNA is TGTGCCAGCAGCCAGACGGGGGGAGGCGATGAAAAACTGTTTTTT.

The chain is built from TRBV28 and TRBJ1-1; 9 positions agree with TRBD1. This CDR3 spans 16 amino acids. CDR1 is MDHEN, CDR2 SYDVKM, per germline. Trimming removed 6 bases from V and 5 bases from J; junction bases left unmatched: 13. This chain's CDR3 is CASSLNNRGRRTEAFF. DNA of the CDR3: TGTGCCAGCAGCCTGAATAACAGGGGGCGCAGGACTGAAGCTTTCTTT. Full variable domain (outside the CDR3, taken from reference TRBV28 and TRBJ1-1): DVKVTQSSRYLVKRTGEKVFLECVQDMDHENMFWYRQDPGLGLRLIYFSYDVKMKEKGDIPEGYSVSREKKERFSLILESASTNQTSMYLCASSLNNRGRRTEAFFGQGTRLTVV.

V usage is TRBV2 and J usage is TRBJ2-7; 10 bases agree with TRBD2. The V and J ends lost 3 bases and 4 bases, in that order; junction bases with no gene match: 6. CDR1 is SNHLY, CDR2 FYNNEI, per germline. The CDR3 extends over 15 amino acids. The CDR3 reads CASSDLAGGDYEQYF. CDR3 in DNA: TGTGCCAGCAGTGATTTAGCGGGGGGCGATTACGAGCAGTACTTC.

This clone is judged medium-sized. CDR3 sequence: CASSFLAGLSTDTQYF. Here the CDR3 DNA reads TGTGCCAGCAGCTTTCTAGCGGGGCTTAGCACAGATACGCAGTATTTT. This sequence joins TRBV5-5 and TRBJ2-3; 9 bases are a match to TRBD2. After removal of 2 bases from V and 0 bases from J, the junction contained 4 bases not matched to a gene. Germline V gene data show CDR1 as SGHKS and CDR2 as YYEKEE (reference sequence). The CDR3 runs to 16 residues.

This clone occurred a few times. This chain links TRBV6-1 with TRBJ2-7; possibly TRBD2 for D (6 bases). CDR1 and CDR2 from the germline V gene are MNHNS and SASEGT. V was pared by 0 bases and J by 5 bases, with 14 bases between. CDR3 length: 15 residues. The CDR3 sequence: CASSEAKGGGHEQYF. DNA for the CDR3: TGTGCCAGCAGTGAAGCGAAGGGAGGAGGTCACGAGCAGTACTTC.